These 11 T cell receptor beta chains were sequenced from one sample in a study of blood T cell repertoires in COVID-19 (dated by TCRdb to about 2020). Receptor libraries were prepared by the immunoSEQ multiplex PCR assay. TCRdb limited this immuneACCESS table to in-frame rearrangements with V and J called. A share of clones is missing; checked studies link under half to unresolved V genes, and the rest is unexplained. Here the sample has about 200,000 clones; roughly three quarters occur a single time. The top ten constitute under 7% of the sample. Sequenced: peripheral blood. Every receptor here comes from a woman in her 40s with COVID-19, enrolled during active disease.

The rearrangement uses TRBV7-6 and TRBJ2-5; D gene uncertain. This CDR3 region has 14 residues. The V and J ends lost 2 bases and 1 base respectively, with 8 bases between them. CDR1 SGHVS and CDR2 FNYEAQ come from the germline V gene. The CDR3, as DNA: TGTGCCAGCAGCTTAATGTCAGTCCAAGAGACCCAGTACTTC. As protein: CASSLMSVQETQYF.

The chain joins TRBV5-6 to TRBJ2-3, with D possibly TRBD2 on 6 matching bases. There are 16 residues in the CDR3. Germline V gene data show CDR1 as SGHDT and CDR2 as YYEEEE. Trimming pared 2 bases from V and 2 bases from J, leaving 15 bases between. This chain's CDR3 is CASSFGTSHSTDTQYF. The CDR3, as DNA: TGTGCCAGCAGCTTTGGGACTTCCCACTCCACAGATACGCAGTATTTT.

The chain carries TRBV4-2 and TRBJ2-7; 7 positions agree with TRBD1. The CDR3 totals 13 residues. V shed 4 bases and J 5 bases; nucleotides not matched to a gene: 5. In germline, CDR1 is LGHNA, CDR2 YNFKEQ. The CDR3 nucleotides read TGTGCCAGCAGCCCCTGGGACAGCCACGAGCAGTACTTC. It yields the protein CASSPWDSHEQYF.

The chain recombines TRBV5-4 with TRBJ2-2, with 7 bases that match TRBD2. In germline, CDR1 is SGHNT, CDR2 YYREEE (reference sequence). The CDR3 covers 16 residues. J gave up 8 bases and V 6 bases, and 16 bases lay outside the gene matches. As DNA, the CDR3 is TGTGCCAGCAAGACTAGCAGTCGGAGGTCGGGAGGGGAGCTGTTTTTT. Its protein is CASKTSSRRSGGELFF.

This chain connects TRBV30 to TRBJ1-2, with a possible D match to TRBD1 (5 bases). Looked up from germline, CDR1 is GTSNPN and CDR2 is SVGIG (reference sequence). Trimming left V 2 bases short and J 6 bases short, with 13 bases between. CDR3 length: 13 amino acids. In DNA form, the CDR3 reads TGTGCCTGGAGTTATGGAGGGGACCATGGCTACACCTTC. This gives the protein CAWSYGGDHGYTF.

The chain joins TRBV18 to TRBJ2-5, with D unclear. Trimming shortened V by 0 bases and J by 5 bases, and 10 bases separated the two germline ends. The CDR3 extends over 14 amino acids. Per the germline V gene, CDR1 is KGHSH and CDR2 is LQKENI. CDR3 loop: CASSPPNSFETQYF. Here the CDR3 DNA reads TGTGCCAGCTCACCACCCAACTCGTTCGAGACCCAGTACTTC.

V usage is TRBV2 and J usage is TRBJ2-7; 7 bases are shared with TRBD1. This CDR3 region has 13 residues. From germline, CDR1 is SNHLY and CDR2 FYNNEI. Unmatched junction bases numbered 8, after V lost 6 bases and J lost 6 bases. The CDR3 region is CASRRDSSGEQYF. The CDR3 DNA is TGTGCCAGCAGACGGGACAGCTCTGGCGAGCAGTACTTC.

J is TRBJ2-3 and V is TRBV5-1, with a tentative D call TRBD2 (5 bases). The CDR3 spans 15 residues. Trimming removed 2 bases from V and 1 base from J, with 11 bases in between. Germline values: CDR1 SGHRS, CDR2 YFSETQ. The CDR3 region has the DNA TGCGCCAGCAGCTTCACTAGATTAGGCACAGATACGCAGTATTTT. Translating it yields CASSFTRLGTDTQYF.

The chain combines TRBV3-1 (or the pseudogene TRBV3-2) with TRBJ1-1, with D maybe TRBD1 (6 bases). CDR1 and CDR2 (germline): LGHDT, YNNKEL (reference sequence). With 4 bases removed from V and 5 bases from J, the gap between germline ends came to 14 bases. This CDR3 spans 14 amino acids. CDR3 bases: TGTGCCAGCAGCCCCGTACAGGGTAGGACTGAAGCTTTCTTT. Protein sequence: CASSPVQGRTEAFF.

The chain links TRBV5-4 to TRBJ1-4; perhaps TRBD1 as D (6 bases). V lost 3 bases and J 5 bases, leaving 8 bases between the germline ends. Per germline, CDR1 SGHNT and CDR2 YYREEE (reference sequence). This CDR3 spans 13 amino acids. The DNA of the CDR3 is TGTGCCAGCAGCTCACAGGGAAATGAAAAACTGTTTTTT. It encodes CASSSQGNEKLFF. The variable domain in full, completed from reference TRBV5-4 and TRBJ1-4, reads ETGVTQSPTHLIKTRGQQVTLRCSSQSGHNTVSWYQQALGQGPQFIFQYYREEENGRGNFPPRFSGLQFPNYSSELNVNALELDDSALYLCASSSQGNEKLFFGSGTQLSVL.

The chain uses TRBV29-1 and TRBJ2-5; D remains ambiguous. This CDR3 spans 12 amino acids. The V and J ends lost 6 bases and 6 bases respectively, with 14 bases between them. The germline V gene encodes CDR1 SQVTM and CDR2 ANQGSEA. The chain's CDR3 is CSVLPPGQTQYF. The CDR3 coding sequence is TGCAGCGTACTCCCCCCCGGTCAGACCCAGTACTTC.